The 11 T cell receptor beta chains below were found in one sample sequenced in a study of cytomegalovirus exposure and HLA in healthy donors. 60 Vbeta and 13 Jbeta primers were used in PCR. The data were produced by immunoSEQ multiplex PCR, yet TCRdb's version contains in-frame clones alone and is incomplete. Recorded for this sample: 150,000 to 200,000 clones. Input material: PBMCs. These receptors came from a woman aged 18-29 years in good health and CMV-seropositive.

The V gene is TRBV4-3, the J gene TRBJ2-5; 9 bases match TRBD1. Looked up from germline, CDR1 is LGHNA and CDR2 is YSLEER. This CDR3 is built from 16 residues. J was trimmed by 4 bases and V by 0 bases; bases with no gene match: 6. The CDR3 coding sequence is TGCGCCAGCAGCCAAGAAAAGGGACAGGGAGGAGAGACCCAGTACTTC. Encoded protein: CASSQEKGQGGETQYF.

This sequence joins TRBV10-3 and TRBJ2-1, with 9 bases lining up with TRBD1. V shed 2 bases and J 8 bases; nucleotides not matched to a gene: 10. CDR1 ENHRY and CDR2 SYGVKD come from the germline V gene. CDR3 length: 16 amino acids. The CDR3 sequence: CAISESRDRELDEQFF. CDR3 nucleotide sequence: TGTGCCATCAGTGAGAGCCGGGACAGGGAATTGGATGAGCAGTTCTTC.

As for this clone: This same CDR3 is encoded by further DNA sequences in the sample. The chain joins TRBV5-1 to TRBJ2-3, with 12 nucleotides matching TRBD2. V shed 0 bases, J shed 4 bases, and the junction held 0 bases outside the gene matches. The CDR3 totals 15 residues. Germline assignment: CDR1 SGHRS and CDR2 YFSETQ. CDR3 protein: CASSLGLAGADTQYF. CDR3 DNA sequence: TGCGCCAGCAGCTTGGGACTAGCGGGAGCAGATACGCAGTATTTT.

The chain links TRBV27 to TRBJ1-2; no clear D. V was shortened by 2 bases and J by 0 bases, with 10 bases between the two germline ends. From germline, CDR1 is MNHEY and CDR2 SMNVEV (reference sequence). The CDR3 is made up of 15 amino acids. Here the CDR3 DNA reads TGTGCCAGCAGTTTAACAGAGGGTGCTAACTATGGCTACACCTTC. Translating gives CASSLTEGANYGYTF.

The genes are TRBV2 and TRBJ1-5; 7 bases line up with TRBD1. Losses at the gene ends were 6 bases for V and 0 bases for J; bases not matched to a gene: 2. Germline V gives CDR1 SNHLY, CDR2 FYNNEI. This CDR3 comprises 14 residues. The DNA for the CDR3 is TGTGCCAGCAGGGGACAGATTAGCAATCAGCCCCAGCATTTT. Translating it yields CASRGQISNQPQHF.

The chain recombines TRBV7-6 with TRBJ1-6; 10 bases line up with TRBD1. This CDR3 contains 18 residues. V lost 1 base to trimming and J lost 7 bases; unmatched junction nucleotides: 10. Germline V lookup: CDR1 SGHVS, CDR2 FNYEAQ. Written as DNA, the CDR3 is TGTGCCAGCAGCTTAGGGGACAGGGGCCCCTCTGGGAATTCACCCCTCCACTTT. Translating it yields CASSLGDRGPSGNSPLHF.

The V and J genes are TRBV6-1 and TRBJ1-5; D gene uncertain. V was clipped by 8 bases and J by 2 bases, with 10 bases between them. This CDR3 is built from 13 residues. From germline, CDR1 is MNHNS and CDR2 SASEGT. CDR3 residues: CASGEARNQPQHF. CDR3 coding DNA: TGTGCCAGCGGGGAGGCGCGCAATCAGCCCCAGCATTTT.

V usage is TRBV2 and J usage is TRBJ2-1; TRBD2 matches at 11 bases. V dropped 4 bases and J dropped 7; count of bases not matched to a gene: 6. Germline-derived CDR1 and CDR2 are SNHLY and FYNNEI. The CDR3 is 15 residues long. CDR3 coding DNA: TGTGCCAGCAGTGTGGATAGCGGGGGGGGGAATGAGCAGTTCTTC. Its translation: CASSVDSGGGNEQFF.

The genes are TRBV19 and TRBJ2-7; D may be TRBD1 (5 bases). CDR1 and CDR2 from the germline V gene are LNHDA and SQIVND (reference sequence). The V end lost 5 bases, the J end lost 2 bases, and 10 bases lay between the germline ends. The CDR3 is 13 amino acids. The CDR3 DNA reads as TGTGCCAGTAGTCGCCAGGGCCCCTACGAGCAGTACTTC. As protein: CASSRQGPYEQYF.

The chain couples TRBV6-4 to TRBJ1-1; D not resolved. Trimming cost V 4 bases and J 6 bases, with 12 bases left between them. CDR3 length: 13 amino acids. Germline-derived CDR1 and CDR2 are MRHNA and SNTAGT. The chain's CDR3 is CASSVYYGSEAFF. CDR3 DNA sequence: TGTGCCAGCAGTGTCTACTATGGGTCTGAAGCTTTCTTT.

The J gene is TRBJ1-2, the V gene TRBV29-1; no reliable D call. Germline-derived CDR1 and CDR2 are SQVTM and ANQGSEA. Deletions cut 2 bases from V and 8 bases from J, with 12 bases between. The CDR3 length is 12 residues. CDR3 residues: CSVESLGAGYTF. DNA for the CDR3: TGCAGCGTTGAATCCTTGGGCGCCGGCTACACCTTC.